This T cell receptor (beta chain) came from a study of shared clonotypes between healthy human individuals. CDR3 size: 11 residues. From germline, CDR1 is SGHAT and CDR2 FQNNGV. Trimming took 5 bases from V and 5 from J, leaving 6 bases between them. Method: immunoSEQ multiplex PCR; TCRdb's copy keeps in-frame clones and lacks some. This sample has about 2.4 million clones; approximately 94% occur once, and the top ten carry around 0.37%. This TCR came from a man aged 18-30 years in good health. Some clones in this sample may be carry-over from other donors' samples. Sequenced material: naive CD4+ T cells from PBMCs. Noted subset: CD45RA+ positively selected. The chain couples TRBV11-2 to TRBJ1-2, with D uncertain. The CDR3 DNA follows: TGTGCCAGCAGCCACTATTATGGCTACACCTTC. This sequence encodes CASSHYYGYTF.